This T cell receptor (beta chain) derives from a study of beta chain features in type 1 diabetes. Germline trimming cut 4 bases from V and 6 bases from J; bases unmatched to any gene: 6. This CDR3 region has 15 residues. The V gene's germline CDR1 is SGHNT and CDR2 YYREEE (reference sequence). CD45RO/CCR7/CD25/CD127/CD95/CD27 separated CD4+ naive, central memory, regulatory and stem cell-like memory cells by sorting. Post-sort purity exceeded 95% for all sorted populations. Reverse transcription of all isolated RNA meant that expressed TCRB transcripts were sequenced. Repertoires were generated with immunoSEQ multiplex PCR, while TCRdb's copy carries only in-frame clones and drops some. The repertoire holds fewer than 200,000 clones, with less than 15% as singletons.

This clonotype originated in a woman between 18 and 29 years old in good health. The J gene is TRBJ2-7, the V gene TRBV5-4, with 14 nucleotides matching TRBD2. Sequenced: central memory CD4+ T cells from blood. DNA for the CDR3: TGTGCCAGCAGCCTCAAGACTAGCGGGAGGGCCGAGCAGTACTTC. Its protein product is CASSLKTSGRAEQYF.